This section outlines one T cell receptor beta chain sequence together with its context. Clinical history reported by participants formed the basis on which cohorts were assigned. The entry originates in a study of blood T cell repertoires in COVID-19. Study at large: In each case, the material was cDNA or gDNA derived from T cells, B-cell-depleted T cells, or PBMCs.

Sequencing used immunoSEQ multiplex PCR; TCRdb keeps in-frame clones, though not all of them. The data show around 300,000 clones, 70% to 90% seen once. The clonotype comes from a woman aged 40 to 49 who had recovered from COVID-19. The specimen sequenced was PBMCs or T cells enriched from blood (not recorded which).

The CDR3 coding sequence is TGTGCCACCAGCTTAAGCGGGAAGCAGTTCTTC. Residues: CATSLSGKQFF. The chain has TRBV15 and TRBJ2-1; 7 bases align to TRBD2. The CDR3 length is 11 residues. J gave up 11 bases and V 5 bases, and 3 bases lay outside the gene matches. The germline gives CDR1 LNHNV, CDR2 YYDKDF (reference sequence).